The text below deals with one T cell receptor (beta chain). Sequencing was performed with immunoSEQ multiplex PCR; in TCRdb, only in-frame clones are kept and a portion is missing. The top ten hold over 25% of the sample, which has 71,000 or so clones, roughly 83% seen once. The data stem from a study of blood T cell repertoires in COVID-19. The material sequenced was peripheral blood. The TCR originated in a man between 65 and 80 years old with acute or convalescent COVID-19.

The CDR3 loop is CASTEPGGTSYEQYF. CDR3 DNA: TGTGCCAGCACCGAACCAGGGGGGACTTCCTACGAGCAGTACTTC. The rearrangement links TRBV6-6 to TRBJ2-7; a possible D gene is TRBD1 (7 bases). The germline gives CDR1 MNHNY, CDR2 SVGAGI (reference sequence). Trimming cost V 7 bases and J 1 base, with 17 bases left between them. The length of the CDR3 is 15 residues.